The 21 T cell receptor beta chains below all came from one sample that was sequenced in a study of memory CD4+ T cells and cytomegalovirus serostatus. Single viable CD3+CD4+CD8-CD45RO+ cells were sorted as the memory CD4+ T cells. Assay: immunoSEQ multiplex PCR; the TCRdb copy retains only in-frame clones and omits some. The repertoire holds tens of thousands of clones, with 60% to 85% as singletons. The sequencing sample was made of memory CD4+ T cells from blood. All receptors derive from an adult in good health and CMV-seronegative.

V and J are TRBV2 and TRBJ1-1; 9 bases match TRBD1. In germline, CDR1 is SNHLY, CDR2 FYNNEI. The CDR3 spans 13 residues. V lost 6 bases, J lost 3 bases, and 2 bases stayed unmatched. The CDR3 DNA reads TGTGCCAGCAGGGGACAGGGTGACACTGAAGCTTTCTTT. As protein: CASRGQGDTEAFF.

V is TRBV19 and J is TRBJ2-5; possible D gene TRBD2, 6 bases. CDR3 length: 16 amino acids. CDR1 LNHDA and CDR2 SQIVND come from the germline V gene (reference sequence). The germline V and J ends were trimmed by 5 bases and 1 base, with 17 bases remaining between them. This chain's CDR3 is CASSPNLATVQETQYF. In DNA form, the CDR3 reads TGTGCCAGTAGTCCAAACCTAGCGACGGTCCAAGAGACCCAGTACTTC.

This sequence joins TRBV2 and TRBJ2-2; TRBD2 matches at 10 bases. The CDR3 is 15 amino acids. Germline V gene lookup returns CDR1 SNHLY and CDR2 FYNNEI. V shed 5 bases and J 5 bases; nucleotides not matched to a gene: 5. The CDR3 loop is CASSSSGRGTGELFF. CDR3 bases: TGTGCCAGCAGTTCTAGCGGGAGAGGGACCGGGGAGCTGTTTTTT. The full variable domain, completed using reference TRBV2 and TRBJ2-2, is EPEVTQTPSHQVTQMGQEVILRCVPISNHLYFYWYRQILGQKVEFLVSFYNNEISEKSEIFDDQFSVERPDGSNFTLKIRSTKLEDSAMYFCASSSSGRGTGELFFGEGSRLTVL.

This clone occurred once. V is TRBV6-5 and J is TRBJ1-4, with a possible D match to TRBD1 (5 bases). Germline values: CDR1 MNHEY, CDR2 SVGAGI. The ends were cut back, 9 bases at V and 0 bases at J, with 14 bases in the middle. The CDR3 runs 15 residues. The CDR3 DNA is TGTGCCAGTATCCGGGACCCTACAACTAATGAAAAACTGTTTTTT. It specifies CASIRDPTTNEKLFF.

CDR3 nucleotides: TGTGCCAGCAGCCCCACTTTGGGAGGGGACTACGAGCAGTACTTC. Translated: CASSPTLGGDYEQYF. The rearrangement links TRBV5-6 to TRBJ2-7; 7 nucleotides align to TRBD2. Germline values: CDR1 SGHDT, CDR2 YYEEEE. The CDR3 covers 15 residues. J gave up 3 bases and V 4 bases, and 10 bases lay outside the gene matches.

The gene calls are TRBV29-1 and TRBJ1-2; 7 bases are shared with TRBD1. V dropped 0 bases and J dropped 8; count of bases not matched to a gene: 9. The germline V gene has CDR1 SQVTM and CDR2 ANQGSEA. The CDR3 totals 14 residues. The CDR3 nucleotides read TGCAGCGTTGAAGATCGGGGGGCAGGGGGAGGCTACACCTTC. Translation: CSVEDRGAGGGYTF.

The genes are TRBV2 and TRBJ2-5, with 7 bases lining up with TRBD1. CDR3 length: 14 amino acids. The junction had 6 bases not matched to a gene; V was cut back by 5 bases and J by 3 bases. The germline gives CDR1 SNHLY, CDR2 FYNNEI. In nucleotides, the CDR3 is TGTGCCAGCAGTTGGGACAGCACAGAAGAGACCCAGTACTTC. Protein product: CASSWDSTEETQYF. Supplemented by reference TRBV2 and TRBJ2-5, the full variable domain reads EPEVTQTPSHQVTQMGQEVILRCVPISNHLYFYWYRQILGQKVEFLVSFYNNEISEKSEIFDDQFSVERPDGSNFTLKIRSTKLEDSAMYFCASSWDSTEETQYFGPGTRLLVL.

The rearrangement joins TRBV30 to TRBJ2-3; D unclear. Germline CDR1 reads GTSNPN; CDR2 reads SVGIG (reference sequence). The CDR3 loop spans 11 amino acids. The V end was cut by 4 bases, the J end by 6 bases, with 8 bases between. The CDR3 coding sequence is TGTGCCTGGACCCCCCGGGATACGCAGTATTTT. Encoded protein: CAWTPRDTQYF. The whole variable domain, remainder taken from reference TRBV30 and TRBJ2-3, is SQTIHQWPATLVQPVGSPLSLECTVEGTSNPNLYWYRQAAGRGLQLLFYSVGIGQISSEVPQNLSASRPQDRQFILSSKKLLLSDSGFYLCAWTPRDTQYFGPGTRLTVL.

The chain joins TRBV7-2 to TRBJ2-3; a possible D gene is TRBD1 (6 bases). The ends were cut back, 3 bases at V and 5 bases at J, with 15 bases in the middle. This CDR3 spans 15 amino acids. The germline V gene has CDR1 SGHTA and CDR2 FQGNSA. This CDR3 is CASSFRAGVGDTQYF. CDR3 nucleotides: TGTGCCAGCAGCTTTCGGGCAGGGGTGGGAGATACGCAGTATTTT.

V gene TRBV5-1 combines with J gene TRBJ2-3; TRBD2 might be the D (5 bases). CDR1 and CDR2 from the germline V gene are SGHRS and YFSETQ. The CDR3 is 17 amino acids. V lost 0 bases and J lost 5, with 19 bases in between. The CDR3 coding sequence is TGCGCCAGCAGCTTGGCTCTCTCCGTCACGGGGATAGATACGCAGTATTTT. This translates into CASSLALSVTGIDTQYF.

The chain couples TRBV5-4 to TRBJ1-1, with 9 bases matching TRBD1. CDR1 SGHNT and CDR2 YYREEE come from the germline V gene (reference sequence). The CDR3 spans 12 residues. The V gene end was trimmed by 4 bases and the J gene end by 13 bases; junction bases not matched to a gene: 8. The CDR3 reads CASSPGTGIDFF. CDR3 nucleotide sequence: TGTGCCAGCAGCCCCGGGACAGGGATAGATTTCTTT.

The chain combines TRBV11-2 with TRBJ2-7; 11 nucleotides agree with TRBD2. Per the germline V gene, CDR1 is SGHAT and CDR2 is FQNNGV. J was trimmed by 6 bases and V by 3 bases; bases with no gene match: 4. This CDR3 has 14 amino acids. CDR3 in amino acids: CASSFTSGGVEQYF. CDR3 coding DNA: TGTGCCAGCAGCTTTACTAGCGGGGGTGTCGAGCAGTACTTC.

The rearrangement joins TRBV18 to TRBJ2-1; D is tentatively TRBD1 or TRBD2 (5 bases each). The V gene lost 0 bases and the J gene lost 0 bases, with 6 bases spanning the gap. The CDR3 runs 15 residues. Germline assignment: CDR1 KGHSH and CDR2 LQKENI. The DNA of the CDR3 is TGTGCCAGCTCACCACCGGGGGTCTCCTACAATGAGCAGTTCTTC. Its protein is CASSPPGVSYNEQFF.

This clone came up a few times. The CDR3: CASSPGRPGVNTGELFF. The CDR3 coding sequence is TGTGCCAGCTCACCAGGACGGCCAGGGGTCAACACCGGGGAGCTGTTTTTT. J is TRBJ2-2 and V is TRBV18; the D gene is possibly TRBD1 (6 bases). The germline V and J ends were trimmed by 2 bases and 2 bases, with 15 bases remaining between them. Germline V lookup: CDR1 KGHSH, CDR2 LQKENI. CDR3 length: 17 amino acids. The full variable domain, in which reference TRBV18 and TRBJ2-2 provide the parts outside the CDR3, is NAGVMQNPRHLVRRRGQEARLRCSPMKGHSHVYWYRQLPEEGLKFMVYLQKENIIDESGMPKERFSAEFPKEGPSILRIQQVVRGDSAAYFCASSPGRPGVNTGELFFGEGSRLTVL.

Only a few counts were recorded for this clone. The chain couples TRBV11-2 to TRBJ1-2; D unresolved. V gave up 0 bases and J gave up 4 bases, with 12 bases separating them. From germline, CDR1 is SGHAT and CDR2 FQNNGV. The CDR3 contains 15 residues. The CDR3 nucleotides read TGTGCCAGCAGCTTAGAACAAGCGATGGGCTATGGCTACACCTTC. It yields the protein CASSLEQAMGYGYTF. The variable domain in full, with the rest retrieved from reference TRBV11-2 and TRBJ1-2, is EAGVAQSPRYKIIEKRQSVAFWCNPISGHATLYWYQQILGQGPKLLIQFQNNGVVDDSQLPKDRFSAERLKGVDSTLKIQPAKLEDSAVYLCASSLEQAMGYGYTFGSGTRLTVV.

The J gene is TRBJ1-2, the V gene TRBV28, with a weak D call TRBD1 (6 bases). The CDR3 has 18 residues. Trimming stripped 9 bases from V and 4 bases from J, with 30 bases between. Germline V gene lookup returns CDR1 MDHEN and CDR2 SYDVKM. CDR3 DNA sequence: TGTGCCAGTATGGGGAGGAGTTTGACAGGCAGGCATAGCTATGGCTACACCTTC. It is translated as CASMGRSLTGRHSYGYTF.

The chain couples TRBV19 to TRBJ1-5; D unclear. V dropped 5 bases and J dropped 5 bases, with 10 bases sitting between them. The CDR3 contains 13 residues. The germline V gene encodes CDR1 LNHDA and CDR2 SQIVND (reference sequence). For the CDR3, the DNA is TGTGCCAGTAGTGGCAGTTTGTATCAGCCCCAGCATTTT. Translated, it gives CASSGSLYQPQHF.

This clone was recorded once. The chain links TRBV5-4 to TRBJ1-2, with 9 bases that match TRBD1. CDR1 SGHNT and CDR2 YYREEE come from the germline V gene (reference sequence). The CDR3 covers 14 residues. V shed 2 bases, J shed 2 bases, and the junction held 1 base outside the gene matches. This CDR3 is CASSFGQGNYGYTF. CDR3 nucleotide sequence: TGTGCCAGCAGCTTCGGACAGGGGAACTATGGCTACACCTTC.

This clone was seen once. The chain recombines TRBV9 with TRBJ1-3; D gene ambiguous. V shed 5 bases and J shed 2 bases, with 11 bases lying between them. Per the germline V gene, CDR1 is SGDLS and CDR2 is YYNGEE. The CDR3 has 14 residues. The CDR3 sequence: CASRRDGAGNTIYF. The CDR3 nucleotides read TGTGCCAGCAGGAGAGACGGGGCTGGAAACACCATATATTTT.

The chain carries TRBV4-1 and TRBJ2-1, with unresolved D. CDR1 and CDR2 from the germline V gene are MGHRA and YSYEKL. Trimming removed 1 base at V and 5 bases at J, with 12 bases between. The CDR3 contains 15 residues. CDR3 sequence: CASSQGLTSNNEQFF. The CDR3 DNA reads TGCGCCAGCAGCCAAGGCCTAACCAGCAACAATGAGCAGTTCTTC.

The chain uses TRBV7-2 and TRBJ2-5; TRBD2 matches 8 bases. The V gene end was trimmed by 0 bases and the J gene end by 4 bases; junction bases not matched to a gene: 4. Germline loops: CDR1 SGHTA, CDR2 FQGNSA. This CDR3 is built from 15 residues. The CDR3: CASSLARGGGETQYF. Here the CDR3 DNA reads TGTGCCAGCAGCTTAGCCCGGGGGGGCGGAGAGACCCAGTACTTC.